This T cell receptor (beta chain) was captured by sequencing in a study of OX40 agonist ivuxolimab in advanced cancers. TCRdb's table, derived via immunoSEQ multiplex PCR, lists solely in-frame clones and lacks some. There are tens of thousands of clones in the sample; less than 95% occur only once, and less than 0.35% lies in the top ten. V lost 5 bases and J lost 4; bases outside the gene matches: 8. The germline CDR1 and CDR2 sequences are MNHEY and SVGAGI. The CDR3 loop spans 15 amino acids. The chain links TRBV6-5 to TRBJ1-5; 7 nucleotides align to TRBD1. The source material was CD4+ or CD8+ T cells sorted from blood, sampled in a trial of the OX40 agonist ivuxolimab. This clonotype was obtained from an adult with an advanced solid tumor such as melanoma, head and neck, liver or kidney cancer. Here the CDR3 DNA reads TGTGCCAGCAGTCAGGACAGGACACGAAATCAGCCCCAGCATTTT. As protein: CASSQDRTRNQPQHF.